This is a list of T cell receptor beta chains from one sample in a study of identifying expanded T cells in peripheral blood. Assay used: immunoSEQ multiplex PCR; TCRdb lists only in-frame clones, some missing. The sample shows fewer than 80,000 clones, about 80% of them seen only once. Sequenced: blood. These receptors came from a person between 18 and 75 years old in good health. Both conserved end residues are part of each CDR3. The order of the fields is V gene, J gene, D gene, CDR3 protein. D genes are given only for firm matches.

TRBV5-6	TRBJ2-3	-	CASSPEPGSDTQYF
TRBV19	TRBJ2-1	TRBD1	CASNDRGPNEQFF
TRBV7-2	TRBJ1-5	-	CASSLALGANQPQHF
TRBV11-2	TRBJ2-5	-	CASSYFQGWQETQYF
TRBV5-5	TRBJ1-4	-	CASSRGVSEKLFF
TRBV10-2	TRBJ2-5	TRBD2	CASSDSGRGETQYF
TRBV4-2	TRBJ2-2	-	CASSHGGTGELFF
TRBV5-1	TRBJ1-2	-	CASSLQGNGYTF
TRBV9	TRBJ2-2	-	CASSAGRAGTGELFF
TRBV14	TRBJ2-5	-	CASSQVREQETQYF
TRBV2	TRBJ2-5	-	CASSEGWSQETQYF
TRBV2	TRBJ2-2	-	CASRQRGTGELFF
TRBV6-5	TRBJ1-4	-	CASSTDRGEKLFF
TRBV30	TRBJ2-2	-	CAWRPPWVPTGELFF
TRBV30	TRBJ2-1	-	CAWGGTHREQFF
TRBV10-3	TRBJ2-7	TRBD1	CAINIGQGSLPYEQYF
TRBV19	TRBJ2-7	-	CASSIHSGNYEQYF
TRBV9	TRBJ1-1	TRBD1	CASSGVGTGYTEAFF